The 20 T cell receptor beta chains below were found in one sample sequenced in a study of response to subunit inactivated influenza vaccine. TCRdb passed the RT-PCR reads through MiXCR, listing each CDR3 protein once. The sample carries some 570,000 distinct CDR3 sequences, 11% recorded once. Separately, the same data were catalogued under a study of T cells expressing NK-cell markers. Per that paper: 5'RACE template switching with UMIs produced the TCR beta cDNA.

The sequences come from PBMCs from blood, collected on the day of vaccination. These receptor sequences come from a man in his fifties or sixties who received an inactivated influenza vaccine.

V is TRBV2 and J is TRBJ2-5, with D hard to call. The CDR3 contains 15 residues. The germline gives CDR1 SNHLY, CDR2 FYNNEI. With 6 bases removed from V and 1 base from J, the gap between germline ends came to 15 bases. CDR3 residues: CASRPAPNIQETQYF. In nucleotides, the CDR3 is TGTGCCAGCAGGCCGGCGCCAAACATCCAAGAGACCCAGTACTTC.

DNA of the CDR3: TGTGCCATCAGTGAGTCGGAGGGTCGCGAGACCCAGTACTTC. Protein: CAISESEGRETQYF. V is TRBV10-3 and J is TRBJ2-5; a weak D match, TRBD2 (6 bases). The CDR3 has 14 residues. Germline-derived CDR1 and CDR2 are ENHRY and SYGVKD. Trimming left V 0 bases short and J 5 bases short, with 10 bases between.

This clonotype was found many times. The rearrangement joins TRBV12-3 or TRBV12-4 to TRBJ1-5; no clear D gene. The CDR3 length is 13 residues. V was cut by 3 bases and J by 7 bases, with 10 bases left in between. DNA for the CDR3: TGTGCCAGCAGTTTTTCACTGATCCAGCCCCAGCATTTT. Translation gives CASSFSLIQPQHF.

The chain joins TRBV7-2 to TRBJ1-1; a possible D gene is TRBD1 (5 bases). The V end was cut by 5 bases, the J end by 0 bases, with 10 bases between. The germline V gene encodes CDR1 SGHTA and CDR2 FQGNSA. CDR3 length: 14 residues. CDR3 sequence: CASSVQVMNTEAFF. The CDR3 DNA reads TGTGCCAGCAGCGTACAGGTGATGAACACTGAAGCTTTCTTT.

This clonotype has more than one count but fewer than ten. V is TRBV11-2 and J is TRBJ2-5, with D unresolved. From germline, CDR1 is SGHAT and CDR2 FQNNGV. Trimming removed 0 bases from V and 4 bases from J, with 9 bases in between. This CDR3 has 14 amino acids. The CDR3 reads CASSLDRLTETQYF. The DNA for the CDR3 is TGTGCCAGCAGCTTAGATCGCTTAACAGAGACCCAGTACTTC.

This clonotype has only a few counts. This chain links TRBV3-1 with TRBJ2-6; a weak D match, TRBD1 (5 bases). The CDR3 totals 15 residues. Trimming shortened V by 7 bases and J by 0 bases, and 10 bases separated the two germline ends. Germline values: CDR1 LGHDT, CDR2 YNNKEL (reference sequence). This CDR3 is CASNEDSSGANVLTF. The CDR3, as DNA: TGTGCCAGCAACGAAGACAGCTCTGGGGCCAACGTCCTGACTTTC.

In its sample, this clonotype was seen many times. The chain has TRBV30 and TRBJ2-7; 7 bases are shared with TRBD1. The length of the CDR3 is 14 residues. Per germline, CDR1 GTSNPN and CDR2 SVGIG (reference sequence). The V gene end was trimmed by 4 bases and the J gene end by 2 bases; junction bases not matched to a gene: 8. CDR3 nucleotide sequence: TGTGCCTGGAATATTGAGGGGGCCACCTACGAGCAGTACTTC. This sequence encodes CAWNIEGATYEQYF.

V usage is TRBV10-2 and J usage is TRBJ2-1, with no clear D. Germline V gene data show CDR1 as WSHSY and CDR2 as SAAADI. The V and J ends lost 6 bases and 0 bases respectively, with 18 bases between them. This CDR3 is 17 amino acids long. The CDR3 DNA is TGCGCCAGCAGCCCGTCGTGGGCAGTAAGCTCCTACAATGAGCAGTTCTTC. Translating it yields CASSPSWAVSSYNEQFF.

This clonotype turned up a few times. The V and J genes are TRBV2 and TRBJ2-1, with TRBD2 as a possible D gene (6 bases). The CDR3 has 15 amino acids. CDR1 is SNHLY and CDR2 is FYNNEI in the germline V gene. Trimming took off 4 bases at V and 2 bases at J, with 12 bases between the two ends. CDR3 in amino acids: CASSGGAGTYNEQFF. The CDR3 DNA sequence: TGTGCCAGCAGTGGTGGGGCGGGGACCTACAATGAGCAGTTCTTC.

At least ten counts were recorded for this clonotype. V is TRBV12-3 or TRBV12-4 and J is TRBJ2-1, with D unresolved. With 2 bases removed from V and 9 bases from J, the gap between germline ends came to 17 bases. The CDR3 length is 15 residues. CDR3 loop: CASSLTELLRPEQFF. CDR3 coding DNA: TGTGCCAGCAGTTTAACCGAGCTTCTCCGGCCTGAGCAGTTCTTC.

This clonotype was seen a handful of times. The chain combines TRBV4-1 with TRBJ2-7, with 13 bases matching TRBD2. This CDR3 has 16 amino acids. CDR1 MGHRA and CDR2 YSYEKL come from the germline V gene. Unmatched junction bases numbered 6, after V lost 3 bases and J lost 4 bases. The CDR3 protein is CASSHVPGLAGYEQYF. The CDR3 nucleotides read TGCGCCAGCAGCCATGTACCGGGACTAGCGGGGTACGAGCAGTACTTC.

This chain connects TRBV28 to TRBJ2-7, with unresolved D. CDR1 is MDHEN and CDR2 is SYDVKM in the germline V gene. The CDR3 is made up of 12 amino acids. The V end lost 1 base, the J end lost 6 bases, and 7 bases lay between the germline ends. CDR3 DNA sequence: TGTGCCAGCAGTTTATCGCTCTCCGAGCAGTACTTC. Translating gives CASSLSLSEQYF.

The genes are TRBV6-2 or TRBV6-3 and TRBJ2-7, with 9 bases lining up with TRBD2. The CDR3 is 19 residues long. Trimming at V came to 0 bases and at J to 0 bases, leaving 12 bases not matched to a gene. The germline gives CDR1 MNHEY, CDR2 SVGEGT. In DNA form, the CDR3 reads TGTGCCAGCAGTTACTCGAGTGCAGGCGGGAGGGCCGGCTCCTACGAGCAGTACTTC. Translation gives CASSYSSAGGRAGSYEQYF.

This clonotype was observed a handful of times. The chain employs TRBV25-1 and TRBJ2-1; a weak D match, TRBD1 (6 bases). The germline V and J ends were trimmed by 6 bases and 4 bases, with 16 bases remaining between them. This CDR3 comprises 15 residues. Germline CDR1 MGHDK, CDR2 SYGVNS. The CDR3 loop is CASSPGHSPYNEQFF. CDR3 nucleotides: TGTGCCAGCAGCCCGGGACATAGCCCGTACAATGAGCAGTTCTTC.

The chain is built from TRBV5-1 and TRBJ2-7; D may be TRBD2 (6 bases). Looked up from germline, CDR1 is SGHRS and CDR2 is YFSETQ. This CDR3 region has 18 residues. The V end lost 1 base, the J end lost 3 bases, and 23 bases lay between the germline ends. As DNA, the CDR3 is TGCGCCAGCAGCTTGACTTCTAGCGTGTACGATACGGGCTACGAGCAGTACTTC. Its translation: CASSLTSSVYDTGYEQYF. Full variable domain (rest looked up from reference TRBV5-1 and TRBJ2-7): KAGVTQTPRYLIKTRGQQVTLSCSPISGHRSVSWYQQTPGQGLQFLFEYFSETQRNKGNFPGRFSGRQFSNSRSEMNVSTLELGDSALYLCASSLTSSVYDTGYEQYFGPGTRLTVT.

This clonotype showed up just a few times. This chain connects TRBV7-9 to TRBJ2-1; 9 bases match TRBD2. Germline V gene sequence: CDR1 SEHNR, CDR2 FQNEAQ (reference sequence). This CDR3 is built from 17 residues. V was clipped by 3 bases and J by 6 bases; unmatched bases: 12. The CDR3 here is CASSLSYGLARSNEQFF. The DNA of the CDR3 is TGTGCCAGCAGCTTGTCGTACGGACTAGCGCGTTCCAATGAGCAGTTCTTC.

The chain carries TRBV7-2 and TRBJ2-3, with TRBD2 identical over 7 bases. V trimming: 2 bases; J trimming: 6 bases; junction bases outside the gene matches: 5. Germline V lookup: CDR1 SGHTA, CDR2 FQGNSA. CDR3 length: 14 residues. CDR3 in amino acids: CASSLLGGRDTQYF. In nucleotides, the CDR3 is TGTGCCAGCAGCTTATTGGGAGGGCGGGATACGCAGTATTTT. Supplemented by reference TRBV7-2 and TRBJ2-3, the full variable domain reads GAGVSQSPSNKVTEKGKDVELRCDPISGHTALYWYRQSLGQGLEFLIYFQGNSAPDKSGLPSDRFSAERTGGSVSTLTIQRTQQEDSAVYLCASSLLGGRDTQYFGPGTRLTVL.

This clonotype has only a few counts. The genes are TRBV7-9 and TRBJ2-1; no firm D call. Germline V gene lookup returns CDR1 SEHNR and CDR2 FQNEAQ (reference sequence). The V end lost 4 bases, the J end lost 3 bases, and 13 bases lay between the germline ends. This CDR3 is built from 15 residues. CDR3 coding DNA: TGTGCCAGCAGCTACCCGAGATCCGGCTACAATGAGCAGTTCTTC. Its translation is CASSYPRSGYNEQFF.

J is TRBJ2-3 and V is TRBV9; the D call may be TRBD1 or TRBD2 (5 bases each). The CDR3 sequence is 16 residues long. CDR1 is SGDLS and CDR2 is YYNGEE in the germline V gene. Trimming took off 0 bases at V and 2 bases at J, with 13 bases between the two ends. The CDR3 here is CASSVEGGGVTDTQYF. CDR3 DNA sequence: TGTGCCAGCAGCGTAGAAGGTGGGGGAGTCACAGATACGCAGTATTTT.

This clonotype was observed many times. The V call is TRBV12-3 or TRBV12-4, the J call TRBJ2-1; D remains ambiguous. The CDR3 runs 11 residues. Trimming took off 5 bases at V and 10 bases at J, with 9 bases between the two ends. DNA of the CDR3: TGTGCCAGCAGTCCGGCCAAGGAGCAGTTCTTC. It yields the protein CASSPAKEQFF.